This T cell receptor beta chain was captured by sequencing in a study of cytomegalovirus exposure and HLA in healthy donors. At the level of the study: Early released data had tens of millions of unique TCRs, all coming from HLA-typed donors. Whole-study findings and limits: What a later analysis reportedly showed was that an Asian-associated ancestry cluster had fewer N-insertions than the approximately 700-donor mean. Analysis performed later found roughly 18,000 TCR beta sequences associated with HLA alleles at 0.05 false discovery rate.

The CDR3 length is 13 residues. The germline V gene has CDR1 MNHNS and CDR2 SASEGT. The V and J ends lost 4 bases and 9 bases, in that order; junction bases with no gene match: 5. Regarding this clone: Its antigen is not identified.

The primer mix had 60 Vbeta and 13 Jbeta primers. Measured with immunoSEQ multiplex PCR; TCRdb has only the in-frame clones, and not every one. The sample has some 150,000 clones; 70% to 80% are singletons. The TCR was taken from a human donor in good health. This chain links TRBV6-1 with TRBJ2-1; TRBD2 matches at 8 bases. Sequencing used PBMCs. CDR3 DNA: TGTGCCAGCAGTGGCTCCAGCGGGAGTGAGCAGTTCTTC. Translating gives CASSGSSGSEQFF.